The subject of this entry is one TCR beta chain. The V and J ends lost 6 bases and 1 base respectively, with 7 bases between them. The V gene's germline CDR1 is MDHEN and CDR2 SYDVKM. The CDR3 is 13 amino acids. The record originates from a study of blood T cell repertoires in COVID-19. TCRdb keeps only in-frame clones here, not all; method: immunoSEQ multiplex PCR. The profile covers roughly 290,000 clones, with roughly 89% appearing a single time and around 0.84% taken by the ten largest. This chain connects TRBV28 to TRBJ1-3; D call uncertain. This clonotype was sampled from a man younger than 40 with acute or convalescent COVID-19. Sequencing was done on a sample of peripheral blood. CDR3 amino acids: CASSWASGNTIYF. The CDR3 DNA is TGTGCCAGCAGCTGGGCTTCTGGAAACACCATATATTTT.